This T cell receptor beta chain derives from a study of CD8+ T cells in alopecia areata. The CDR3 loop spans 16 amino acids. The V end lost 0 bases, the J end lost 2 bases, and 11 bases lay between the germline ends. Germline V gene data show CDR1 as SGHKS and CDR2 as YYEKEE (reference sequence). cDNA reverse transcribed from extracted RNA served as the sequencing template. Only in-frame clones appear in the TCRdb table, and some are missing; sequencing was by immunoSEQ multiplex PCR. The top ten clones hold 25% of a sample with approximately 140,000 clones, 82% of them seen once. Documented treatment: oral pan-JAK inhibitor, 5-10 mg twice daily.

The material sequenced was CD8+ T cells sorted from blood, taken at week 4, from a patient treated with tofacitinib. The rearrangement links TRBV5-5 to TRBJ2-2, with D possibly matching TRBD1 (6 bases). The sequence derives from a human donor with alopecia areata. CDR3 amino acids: CASSLDSGHNTGELFF. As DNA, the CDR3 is TGTGCCAGCAGCTTGGATTCGGGACACAACACCGGGGAGCTGTTTTTT.